The 29 T cell receptor beta chains given below trace back to one sample, sequenced in a study of beta chain features in type 1 diabetes. Sequencing targeted expressed TCRB transcripts, as all isolated RNA had been reverse transcribed. Profiling relied on immunoSEQ multiplex PCR, and the TCRdb table lists in-frame clones only, not all of them. The table has around 400,000 clones, over 10% seen once. Source material: naive CD4+ T cells from blood. These receptors all come from a young man in good health.

The rearrangement links TRBV9 to TRBJ2-3, with D possibly matching TRBD1 (7 bases). This CDR3 comprises 16 residues. The V end lost 2 bases, the J end lost 6 bases, and 19 bases lay between the germline ends. Germline CDR1 reads SGDLS; CDR2 reads YYNGEE. The CDR3 DNA sequence: TGTGCCAGCAGCGTGCTAAGACAGGGAGGCGGGGATACGCAGTATTTT. Translating gives CASSVLRQGGGDTQYF.

In this sample, this clone turned up a few times. This chain connects TRBV5-4 to TRBJ2-7, with 7 bases aligning to TRBD1. The germline V gene encodes CDR1 SGHNT and CDR2 YYREEE (reference sequence). V dropped 0 bases and J dropped 4; count of bases not matched to a gene: 4. CDR3 length equals 14 residues. The CDR3 sequence is CASSLVGTEYEQYF. The DNA of the CDR3 is TGTGCCAGCAGCTTGGTTGGGACAGAGTACGAGCAGTACTTC.

A word on this clone: The same CDR3 is also encoded by other DNA sequences in this sample. The rearrangement uses TRBV5-4 and TRBJ1-1, with TRBD1 matching over 7 bases. The trim removed 1 base at V and 0 bases at J, leaving 3 bases unmatched. CDR3 length: 15 amino acids. CDR1 and CDR2 (germline): SGHNT, YYREEE (reference sequence). CDR3 DNA: TGTGCCAGCAGCTTGCGACAGGGTGTGAACACTGAAGCTTTCTTT. This codes for CASSLRQGVNTEAFF.

The chain is built from TRBV25-1 and TRBJ1-2; 8 nucleotides match TRBD1. This CDR3 spans 16 amino acids. Germline-derived CDR1 and CDR2 are MGHDK and SYGVNS. V gave up 4 bases and J gave up 7 bases; unmatched junction bases: 14. In DNA form, the CDR3 reads TGTGCCAGCAGTGGCGTTGGGGACAGGACGACAATTGGCTACACCTTC. It specifies CASSGVGDRTTIGYTF.

The chain combines TRBV4-1 with TRBJ2-5; D not certain. There are 14 residues in the CDR3. Trimming left V 1 base short and J 4 bases short, with 10 bases between. CDR1 and CDR2 from the germline V gene are MGHRA and YSYEKL. The DNA of the CDR3 is TGCGCCAGCAGCCAAGTTGGCCGTGTAGAGACCCAGTACTTC. This sequence encodes CASSQVGRVETQYF.

J is TRBJ2-2 and V is TRBV7-3; D may be TRBD1 (6 bases). The V gene's germline CDR1 is SGHTA and CDR2 FQGTGA. The CDR3 is made up of 15 amino acids. Between the trimmed V and J ends, which lost 5 bases and 3 bases, there was a span of 13 bases. CDR3 sequence reads: CASSDRGGYTGELFF. DNA for the CDR3: TGTGCCAGCAGCGATCGAGGGGGATACACCGGGGAGCTGTTTTTT.

The chain carries TRBV29-1 and TRBJ2-3; 10 bases match TRBD2. Unmatched junction bases numbered 7, after V lost 7 bases and J lost 3 bases. This CDR3 has 14 residues. Germline values: CDR1 SQVTM, CDR2 ANQGSEA. This CDR3 is CSGTSGLATDTQYF. As DNA, the CDR3 is TGCAGCGGTACTTCGGGACTAGCGACAGATACGCAGTATTTT.

CDR3 region: CASSQGLGVTEAFF. CDR3 nucleotides: TGCGCCAGCAGCCAAGGCCTCGGGGTGACTGAAGCTTTCTTT. The chain has TRBV4-3 and TRBJ1-1; no definite D call. This CDR3 comprises 14 residues. CDR1 and CDR2 from the germline V gene are LGHNA and YSLEER. With 1 base removed from V and 5 bases from J, the gap between germline ends came to 11 bases.

The rearrangement links TRBV15 to TRBJ2-3, with D uncertain. CDR3 length equals 15 residues. Germline loops: CDR1 LNHNV, CDR2 YYDKDF (reference sequence). Trimming took 7 bases from V and 0 from J, leaving 14 bases between them. As DNA, the CDR3 is TGTGCCACCAAGGAACACTATTCTAGCACAGATACGCAGTATTTT. Protein: CATKEHYSSTDTQYF.

The chain uses TRBV6-5 and TRBJ1-4; weak D call: TRBD1 (5 bases). Per germline, CDR1 MNHEY and CDR2 SVGAGI. V was pared by 4 bases and J by 8 bases, with 14 bases between. This CDR3 is 14 amino acids long. The CDR3 sequence is CASSLSRVGEKLFF. The CDR3 DNA is TGTGCCAGCAGTTTGAGCAGGGTAGGCGAAAAACTGTTTTTT.

This rearrangement joins TRBV19 to TRBJ1-2; D is perhaps TRBD1 (5 bases). The CDR3 has 15 amino acids. V lost 0 bases, J lost 4 bases, and 12 bases lay in between. The V gene's germline CDR1 is LNHDA and CDR2 SQIVND (reference sequence). The CDR3 spells CASSIDRGSGYGYTF. The CDR3 DNA is TGTGCCAGTAGTATAGATCGGGGGAGCGGCTATGGCTACACCTTC.

The chain links TRBV4-1 to TRBJ1-5; weak D call: TRBD1 (5 bases). From germline, CDR1 is MGHRA and CDR2 YSYEKL. The CDR3 runs 16 residues. The V gene lost 1 base and the J gene lost 6 bases, with 16 bases spanning the gap. The DNA of the CDR3 is TGCGCCAGCAGCCAAGGTATCCACAGGCTTCGTCAGCCCCAGCATTTT. Translated, it gives CASSQGIHRLRQPQHF.

Notes on this clone: Other DNA sequences of this sample code for an identical CDR3. The gene calls are TRBV7-9 and TRBJ1-1; 8 nucleotides agree with TRBD1. The CDR3 has 14 amino acids. The trim removed 3 bases at V and 0 bases at J, leaving 0 bases unmatched. Germline V gives CDR1 SEHNR, CDR2 FQNEAQ (reference sequence). CDR3 coding DNA: TGTGCCAGCAGCTTGGACAGGGTGAACACTGAAGCTTTCTTT. Translated: CASSLDRVNTEAFF.

The chain has TRBV27 and TRBJ1-5; 10 nucleotides line up with TRBD1. Germline loops: CDR1 MNHEY, CDR2 SMNVEV (reference sequence). There are 14 residues in the CDR3. The junction had 4 bases not matched to a gene; V was cut back by 7 bases and J by 4 bases. CDR3: CASTGTGENQPQHF. The CDR3 DNA is TGTGCCAGCACCGGGACAGGGGAGAATCAGCCCCAGCATTTT.

This chain uses TRBV18 with TRBJ2-3; D ambiguous. CDR1 KGHSH and CDR2 LQKENI come from the germline V gene. V was cut by 7 bases and J by 1 base, with 6 bases left in between. The CDR3 consists of 12 residues. The CDR3 spells CASLRGTDTQYF. DNA for the CDR3: TGTGCCAGCTTGAGAGGCACAGATACGCAGTATTTT.

This clone was observed a handful of times. The V call is TRBV5-4, the J call TRBJ2-7; 7 bases agree with TRBD2. Germline V gene lookup returns CDR1 SGHNT and CDR2 YYREEE (reference sequence). The CDR3 runs to 14 residues. The V segment lost 4 bases and the J segment 3 bases; nucleotides outside the gene matches: 7. The CDR3 region has the DNA TGTGCCAGCAGCCGACCGGGACTATTCTACGAGCAGTACTTC. Protein product: CASSRPGLFYEQYF.

The J gene is TRBJ2-7, the V gene TRBV15; D is ambiguous. Per the germline V gene, CDR1 is LNHNV and CDR2 is YYDKDF (reference sequence). There are 18 residues in the CDR3. V dropped 1 base and J dropped 0 bases, with 19 bases sitting between them. CDR3 sequence (DNA): TGTGCCACCAGCAGAGGCTTTTCTATGGCAGCGAGCTCCTACGAGCAGTACTTC. It codes for CATSRGFSMAASSYEQYF.

A few counts support this clone. The V and J genes are TRBV30 and TRBJ2-2, with 8 bases that match TRBD1. Germline V CDR1 and CDR2: GTSNPN, SVGIG (reference sequence). Unmatched junction bases numbered 11, after V lost 4 bases and J lost 7 bases. The CDR3 is 15 amino acids. The CDR3 here is CAWTSGTGWRGELFF. Written as DNA, the CDR3 is TGTGCCTGGACATCCGGGACAGGTTGGCGCGGGGAGCTGTTTTTT.

The chain is built from TRBV25-1 and TRBJ1-4; D is unclear. CDR1 MGHDK and CDR2 SYGVNS come from the germline V gene. This CDR3 spans 15 amino acids. With 6 bases removed from V and 6 bases from J, the gap between germline ends came to 17 bases. The CDR3 sequence: CASSPWAGEDEKLFF. CDR3 sequence (DNA): TGTGCCAGCAGCCCCTGGGCGGGTGAAGATGAAAAACTGTTTTTT.

The chain links TRBV19 to TRBJ1-5; 8 bases line up with TRBD1. V lost 3 bases to trimming and J lost 7 bases; unmatched junction nucleotides: 8. The CDR3 contains 15 residues. Looked up from germline, CDR1 is LNHDA and CDR2 is SQIVND (reference sequence). Here the CDR3 reads CASSINRGTNQPQHF. The DNA for the CDR3 is TGTGCCAGTAGTATCAACAGGGGGACGAACCAGCCCCAGCATTTT.

This clone was counted only a few times. This chain uses TRBV7-2 with TRBJ2-2; 12 bases agree with TRBD2. The junction had 3 bases not matched to a gene; V was cut back by 1 base and J by 3 bases. CDR3 size: 17 residues. The germline gives CDR1 SGHTA, CDR2 FQGNSA. The CDR3 loop is CASSLGLAGAYTGELFF. The CDR3 region has the DNA TGTGCCAGCAGCTTAGGACTAGCGGGGGCCTACACCGGGGAGCTGTTTTTT.

This chain links TRBV4-1 with TRBJ1-5; the match to TRBD1 covers 8 bases. The V segment lost 4 bases and the J segment 7 bases; nucleotides outside the gene matches: 12. CDR1 is MGHRA and CDR2 is YSYEKL in the germline V gene. CDR3 length: 16 amino acids. CDR3 sequence (DNA): TGCGCCAGCAGCCCCGTTGGGCAGGGGGCGAGCCAGCCCCAGCATTTT. The encoded protein is CASSPVGQGASQPQHF.

The rearrangement links TRBV6-5 to TRBJ2-1, with D tentatively TRBD1 (6 bases). Germline CDR1 and CDR2: MNHEY and SVGAGI. CDR3 length: 15 residues. V lost 9 bases and J 7 bases, leaving 22 bases between the germline ends. CDR3 sequence: CASTSVGATGNEQFF. The CDR3 coding sequence is TGTGCCAGTACCTCGGTGGGGGCGACGGGAAATGAGCAGTTCTTC.

This clone was detected many times. This chain connects TRBV9 to TRBJ2-7, with 7 nucleotides matching TRBD1. CDR1 and CDR2 from the germline V gene are SGDLS and YYNGEE. With V trimmed by 4 bases and J by 6 bases, 13 bases remained unmatched. The CDR3 loop spans 15 amino acids. The CDR3 loop reads CASSPTTGSALEQYF. As DNA, the CDR3 is TGTGCCAGCAGCCCAACGACAGGGTCCGCCCTCGAGCAGTACTTC.

J is TRBJ1-1 and V is TRBV7-6, with a tentative D call TRBD1 (6 bases). The V and J ends lost 5 bases and 1 base respectively, with 11 bases between them. Looked up from germline, CDR1 is SGHVS and CDR2 is FNYEAQ. There are 14 residues in the CDR3. CDR3 loop: CASSARQENTEAFF. DNA for the CDR3: TGTGCCAGCAGCGCACGACAGGAGAACACTGAAGCTTTCTTT.

This clone was seen only a few times. The chain couples TRBV30 to TRBJ1-1; tentative D call: TRBD1 (5 bases). The CDR3 has 12 residues. Per the germline V gene, CDR1 is GTSNPN and CDR2 is SVGIG (reference sequence). V lost 0 bases and J lost 11, with 13 bases in between. CDR3 amino acids: CAWSVNHRNAFF. The CDR3 bases are TGTGCCTGGAGTGTCAATCACAGGAATGCTTTCTTT.

This clone was counted only a few times. Different DNA sequences within this sample yield the same CDR3. The genes are TRBV7-9 and TRBJ2-7; unclear D gene. Trimming stripped 5 bases from V and 4 bases from J, with 9 bases between. The V gene's germline CDR1 is SEHNR and CDR2 FQNEAQ (reference sequence). This CDR3 is built from 12 residues. The CDR3 DNA sequence: TGTGCCAGCAGCCCAACGGGTTACGAGCAGTACTTC. Its protein product is CASSPTGYEQYF.

The chain joins TRBV28 to TRBJ1-2; TRBD1 matches at 7 bases. The germline gives CDR1 MDHEN, CDR2 SYDVKM. The V segment lost 3 bases and the J segment 1 base; nucleotides outside the gene matches: 8. CDR3 length equals 16 residues. The CDR3 region is CASSLPGTANNYGYTF. The CDR3 nucleotides read TGTGCCAGCAGTTTGCCCGGGACAGCCAATAACTATGGCTACACCTTC.

This clone appeared a few times. The rearrangement joins TRBV27 to TRBJ2-2; 9 bases fit TRBD1. V trimming: 0 bases; J trimming: 6 bases; junction bases outside the gene matches: 5. CDR3 length equals 16 residues. The germline CDR1 and CDR2 sequences are MNHEY and SMNVEV (reference sequence). The CDR3, as DNA: TGTGCCAGCAGTTTATCGGGACAGGGAGTAGCCGGGGAGCTGTTTTTT. This gives the protein CASSLSGQGVAGELFF.